The entry below describes one T cell receptor (beta chain). Its antigen is undetermined. This PCR relied on a set of 60 Vbeta primers and 13 Jbeta primers. Clones were sequenced by immunoSEQ multiplex PCR, and TCRdb holds only the in-frame ones, with some missing. Among around 95,000 clones listed, about four fifths were seen once. The sample comes from a study of cytomegalovirus exposure and HLA in healthy donors. Overall study context: In an earlier analysis, 117 million unique TCR beta sequences were found from 200 million or so T cells. As released early, the data held roughly 85 million unique TCRs from HLA-typed donors. Findings of the study overall: A few V segments could not be told apart, such as TRBV6-2 and TRBV6-3, and were left out. In a later analysis, TCR beta V- and J-gene trimming was associated with a missense DCLRE1C variant.

CDR1 and CDR2 from the germline V gene are SGHDN and FVKESK. Trimming at V came to 4 bases and at J to 3 bases, leaving 13 bases not matched to a gene. This CDR3 is 17 amino acids long. This chain connects TRBV14 to TRBJ2-7; TRBD1 agrees at 9 bases. This receptor was obtained from a man younger than 45 in good health and CMV-seropositive. The specimen was PBMCs. The CDR3 spells CASSPPIGRTGDYEQYF. CDR3 bases: TGTGCCAGCAGCCCGCCGATCGGAAGGACAGGGGACTACGAGCAGTACTTC.